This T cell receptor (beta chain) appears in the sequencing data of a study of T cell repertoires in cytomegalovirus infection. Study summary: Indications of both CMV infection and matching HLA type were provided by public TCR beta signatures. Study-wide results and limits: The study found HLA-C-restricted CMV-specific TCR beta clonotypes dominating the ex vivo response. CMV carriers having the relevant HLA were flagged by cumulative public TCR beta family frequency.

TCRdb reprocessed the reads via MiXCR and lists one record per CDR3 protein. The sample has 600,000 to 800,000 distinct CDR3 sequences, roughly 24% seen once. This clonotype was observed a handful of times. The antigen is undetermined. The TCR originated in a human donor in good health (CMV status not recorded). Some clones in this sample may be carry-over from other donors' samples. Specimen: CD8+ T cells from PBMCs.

The CDR3 loop reads CIVVGDPGELFF. The CDR3 DNA reads as TGCATTGTCGTGGGGGATCCCGGGGAGCTGTTTTTT. V usage is TRBV20-1 and J usage is TRBJ2-2; D tentatively reads TRBD1 or TRBD2 (5 bases each). Germline CDR1 DFQATT, CDR2 SNEGSKA (reference sequence). This CDR3 region has 12 residues.